The T cell receptor beta chain under discussion was sequenced for a study of blood T cell repertoires in COVID-19. On the study more broadly: Collection of acute and convalescent COVID-19 samples took place in the United States, Italy and Spain. PBMCs, B-cell-depleted T cells, or T cells provided the cDNA or gDNA that made up the material.

V shed 0 bases, J shed 7 bases, and the junction held 9 bases outside the gene matches. CDR1 is LNHDA and CDR2 is SQIVND in the germline V gene (reference sequence). The CDR3 has 16 residues. Study processing details: The assay estimated nucleated cells by amplifying reference gene primers. The data were produced by immunoSEQ multiplex PCR, yet TCRdb's version contains in-frame clones alone and is incomplete. Clonal size and the V and J genes are those of that table, whereas D and trimming came from the DNA. The table shows nearly 200,000 clones, with under 90% occurring only once. The sequencing sample was made of peripheral blood. This receptor was identified in a human donor in a cohort sampled during active COVID-19. This rearrangement joins TRBV19 to TRBJ2-5; 9 nucleotides align to TRBD1. The CDR3 loop is CASSIDHGGTGLTQYF. The DNA for the CDR3 is TGTGCCAGTAGTATAGATCACGGGGGGACAGGGTTGACCCAGTACTTC.